This TCR beta chain emerged from a study of T-cell memory formation after mild COVID-19 (dated by TCRdb to the early 2020s). The study in broad terms: TCR sequence clusters from the two donors were largely donor specific. In a couple of donors, T-cell clones that expanded and contracted after mild COVID-19 were followed by sequencing TCRalpha and TCRbeta repertoires longitudinally. Two young, previously healthy adult volunteers made up the cohort, one male and one female.

V drops 3 bases and J drops 0 bases, leaving 15 bases in between. From the germline V gene, CDR1 is SGHRS and CDR2 is YFSETQ. The CDR3 spans 16 residues, from the cysteine through the phenylalanine. Only CDR3 DNA remains: 48 bases, in frame from the first base. Ficoll-Paque density gradient centrifugation was the method used to isolate PBMCs. Only a few counts were recorded for this clonotype. What this receptor recognizes is not known. No per-base quality is available; no much larger clone lies one base away. Reads for this sample came from an Illumina NovaSeq 6000. Using 5'RACE with constant-segment primers, TCRalpha and TCRbeta cDNA libraries were constructed, with sample barcodes and unique molecular identifiers added in the process. Trizol reagent was used to extract RNA from every sample. Amplification of the libraries took two PCR steps, and the second step added a second sample barcode plus Illumina TruSeq adapters. Sequencing of libraries was performed on an Illumina NovaSeq with 2 x 150 bp paired-end reads. Per the original workflow: Demultiplexing of reads and collapsing into UMI-guided consensus sequences were performed with migec v1.2.7. Using mixcr v2.1.11, UMI consensuses were aligned to TRA and TRB V and J templates and then assembled into clonotypes. Clonotypes were classified as expanded or contracted when called significant by both edgeR and NoisET, with noise models trained on biological replicates. For edgeR calls, a false discovery rate-adjusted p below 0.01 and a log2 fold-change threshold of 1 were applied. As an exploratory analysis of dynamics, max-normalized trajectories of the 1000 most abundant clonotypes were examined with PCA combined with hierarchical clustering. The CD4 or CD8 phenotype of responding clones was assigned using the separately sequenced CD4+ and CD8+ repertoires. Using fastp at Q25 and MiXCR, TCRdb reprocessed the public reads and kept productive beta chains. Identical CDR3 protein sequences are pooled into one entry, listed with their most common genes and DNA. TCRdb, not the original authors, processed these V and J calls. Present in this sample are 310,000 or so distinct CDR3 sequences, about 16% of which were seen just once. 22% of the sample goes to the ten largest clones.

What the authors observed across the whole study: Clones contracting from day 15 to 85 had balanced CD4/CD8 phenotypes, while a second wave expanding from day 15 to 37 was biased towards CD4+. Contracting CD4+ clones were located mainly in the CM and EM memory subsets, whereas CD8+ clones were found to be enriched in EMRA. SARS-CoV-2 specificity was not confirmed for the second-wave clones peaking on day 37. Some responding clones were detected in pre-infection memory, which suggested that pre-existing cross-reactive memory T cells had joined the SARS-CoV-2 response. The study included only a couple of mild cases, and larger cohorts that include severe cases with pre-infection samples were judged to be necessary.

This TCR was recovered from a man aged 18 to 30 who had mild COVID-19 (a few samples of this study predate the infection). The sample titles of this study are shuffled in the database, so cell type and time point are left out; the donor was told from shared clones. Sequences were obtained from PBMCs or a T cell subset sorted from them (not recorded which). The chain couples TRBV5-1 to TRBJ2-5; no confident D gene assignment can be made. The sequenced DNA: TGCGCCAGCAGCTCGAGTCCAGCTTCGTACCAAGAGACCCAGTACTTC. The translation is CASSSSPASYQETQYF.